These 13 T cell receptor beta chains originate from one sample sequenced in a study of blood T cell repertoires in COVID-19 (dated by TCRdb to 2020 to 2022). Library creation used the immunoSEQ multiplex PCR assay. TCRdb stores this immuneACCESS table with in-frame sequences only. Part of the clones is absent; in the studies checked, under half of the shortfall reflects unresolved V genes, and no reason is known for the rest. This sample is represented by about 260,000 clones; about 88% of them were singletons. The ten largest clones capture around 4.1% of the sample. Material: PBMCs or T cells enriched from blood (not recorded which). The receptors here all came from a man aged 30-40 years with acute COVID-19.

This clone appeared once. The rearrangement links TRBV6-5 to TRBJ2-1; tentative D call: TRBD1 (6 bases). Germline values: CDR1 MNHEY, CDR2 SVGAGI. V lost 1 base and J 8 bases, leaving 15 bases between the germline ends. This CDR3 has 15 residues. The DNA for the CDR3 is TGTGCCAGCAGTTACTTACAGGGACCTGGATATGAGCAGTTCTTC. As protein: CASSYLQGPGYEQFF.

This clone was picked up one time. V is TRBV28 and J is TRBJ1-4, with TRBD1 matching over 9 bases. The CDR3 spans 15 residues. V trimming: 5 bases; J trimming: 7 bases; junction bases outside the gene matches: 8. Looked up from germline, CDR1 is MDHEN and CDR2 is SYDVKM. CDR3 amino acids: CASSDDRGTLEKLFF. The CDR3 nucleotides are TGTGCCAGCAGTGATGACAGGGGGACCCTTGAAAAACTGTTTTTT.

This sequence joins TRBV12-3 or TRBV12-4 and TRBJ1-2, with D unresolved. V dropped 9 bases and J dropped 5 bases, with 13 bases sitting between them. This CDR3 comprises 12 residues. The DNA for the CDR3 is TGTGCCAGTTCCATGGCGGGGTATGGCTACACCTTC. The encoded protein is CASSMAGYGYTF.

The chain joins TRBV6-6 to TRBJ2-5; D gene unclear. CDR1 and CDR2 from the germline V gene are MNHNY and SVGAGI (reference sequence). V was shortened by 7 bases and J by 5 bases, with 23 bases between the two germline ends. The CDR3 has 16 residues. In DNA, the CDR3 is TGTGCCAGCACCTCGGGTCGGAATATAGCCTGGGAGACCCAGTACTTC. Translated: CASTSGRNIAWETQYF.

This chain joins TRBV10-3 and TRBJ2-3; 10 nucleotides align to TRBD2. V trimming: 8 bases; J trimming: 3 bases; junction bases outside the gene matches: 8. CDR1 is ENHRY and CDR2 is SYGVKD in the germline V gene. The CDR3 sequence is 15 residues long. The DNA of the CDR3 is TGTGCCATCCGGTTTGGGACTAGCGAGACAGATACGCAGTATTTT. Its translation: CAIRFGTSETDTQYF.

The chain links TRBV5-6 to TRBJ1-6; 8 bases map to TRBD1. This CDR3 is 17 amino acids long. V dropped 4 bases and J dropped 3; count of bases not matched to a gene: 9. Germline CDR1 reads SGHDT; CDR2 reads YYEEEE. CDR3 sequence (DNA): TGTGCCAGCAGCCCATCGACAGGGGACAACTATAATTCACCCCTCCACTTT. Protein: CASSPSTGDNYNSPLHF.

The chain uses TRBV19 and TRBJ1-6; maybe TRBD1 (5 bases). Looked up from germline, CDR1 is LNHDA and CDR2 is SQIVND (reference sequence). The V gene lost 8 bases and the J gene lost 3 bases, with 11 bases spanning the gap. The CDR3 has 14 amino acids. The CDR3 here is CASGTAGYNSPLHF. Here the CDR3 DNA reads TGTGCCAGTGGGACTGCGGGCTATAATTCACCCCTCCACTTT.

The rearrangement uses TRBV19 and TRBJ1-1; tentatively, D is TRBD1 (6 bases). Germline CDR1 and CDR2: LNHDA and SQIVND (reference sequence). Trimming stripped 10 bases from V and 6 bases from J, with 24 bases between. The CDR3 covers 15 residues. CDR3 coding DNA: TGTGCCATAGCTCCTCGTAGAGGGGGTATCTCTGAAGCTTTCTTT. It encodes CAIAPRRGGISEAFF.

The chain joins TRBV28 to TRBJ2-7; 11 bases are a match to TRBD1. The CDR3 covers 14 residues. Trimming at V came to 2 bases and at J to 6 bases, leaving 3 bases not matched to a gene. From germline, CDR1 is MDHEN and CDR2 SYDVKM. CDR3 in amino acids: CASSLGTGGIEQYV. CDR3 bases: TGTGCCAGCAGTTTAGGGACAGGGGGGATCGAGCAGTACGTC.

This chain links TRBV4-2 with TRBJ2-1; 11 bases match TRBD2. This CDR3 is 22 amino acids long. Germline V gene lookup returns CDR1 LGHNA and CDR2 YNFKEQ. Trimming removed 1 base from V and 0 bases from J; junction bases left unmatched: 17. In nucleotides, the CDR3 is TGTGCCAGCAGCCAAGGCATCATCGGAAAACTAGCGGGAGAAAGCTCCTACAATGAGCAGTTCTTC. The encoded protein is CASSQGIIGKLAGESSYNEQFF.

The gene calls are TRBV3-1 (or the pseudogene TRBV3-2) and TRBJ1-2; D is unclear. The germline V and J ends were trimmed by 3 bases and 3 bases, with 14 bases remaining between them. The CDR3 is 15 residues long. From germline, CDR1 is LGHDT and CDR2 YNNKEL (reference sequence). CDR3 DNA: TGTGCCAGCAGCCACAGGTCATGGACTGACTATGGCTACACCTTC. Translated: CASSHRSWTDYGYTF.

As to this clone: The junction departs from germline at one end; a sequencing error may be responsible. The chain has TRBV12-3 or TRBV12-4 and TRBJ1-2; no reliable D call. The CDR3 is 13 residues long. The CDR3 nucleotides read TGTGCCAGCAGCTTAGGAGCCTTAATAGGCTACACCTTC. Translated, it gives CASSLGALIGYTF.

This clone was detected a few times. The gene calls are TRBV2 and TRBJ2-2; the match to TRBD2 covers 10 bases. The V gene end was trimmed by 6 bases and the J gene end by 4 bases; junction bases not matched to a gene: 14. This CDR3 contains 18 residues. Germline V gives CDR1 SNHLY, CDR2 FYNNEI. CDR3 protein: CASSASGRAPRGTGELFF. CDR3 nucleotides: TGTGCCAGCAGCGCAAGCGGGAGGGCCCCACGGGGCACCGGGGAGCTGTTTTTT. Full variable domain (missing parts from reference TRBV2 and TRBJ2-2): EPEVTQTPSHQVTQMGQEVILRCVPISNHLYFYWYRQILGQKVEFLVSFYNNEISEKSEIFDDQFSVERPDGSNFTLKIRSTKLEDSAMYFCASSASGRAPRGTGELFFGEGSRLTVL.